This T cell receptor (beta chain) was documented in a study of CD8+CD57+ T cells in acquired aplastic anemia. About the research overall: Mean yield of DNA from sorted CD4+ and CD8+ cells was 2.5 to 4 ug.

The study, taken as a whole, reports: A significant difference in CD8+ Simpson's diversity between patients and controls was not found.

Patients included in sequencing had previously demonstrated CD8+CD57+ cell expansion by flow cytometry. Both TCR beta VDJ combination and CDR3 sequence profiling were carried out. Genomic DNA was the template for this profiling. One entry per CDR3 protein results from TCRdb running MiXCR on the reads. Among around 430,000 distinct CDR3 sequences listed, approximately 32% were seen once. Note on this clonotype: Its antigen is currently unknown.

The sample comprised sorted CD4+, CD8+, or CD8+CD57+ T cells (not recorded which) from PBMCs. The TCR was taken from a human donor with aplastic anemia.

CDR3 amino acids: CASSLSSGDRNQPQHF. The CDR3 bases are TGTGCCAGCAGTTTATCCTCGGGGGACCGCAATCAGCCCCAGCATTTT. The rearrangement uses TRBV6-5 and TRBJ1-5, with a weak D call TRBD1 (5 bases). Germline assignment: CDR1 MNHEY and CDR2 SVGAGI. This CDR3 is 16 amino acids long. Trimming removed 4 bases from V and 2 bases from J, with 15 bases in between.